This T cell receptor (beta chain) was sequenced in a study of cytomegalovirus exposure and HLA in healthy donors. Study at large: Earlier sequencing of about 200 million T cells yielded under 120 million unique TCR beta sequences. Study-wide results and caveats: Researchers reported in a later analysis that a missense DCLRE1C variant was tied to TCR beta V- and J-gene trimming. According to an earlier analysis, most TCR beta V segments yielded productive rearrangements about 87% or about 30% of the time. DRB1 had the most TCR associations and HLA-C the fewest, a later analysis found, with rates varying by HLA locus.

Trimming stripped 8 bases from V and 0 bases from J, with 19 bases between. The length of the CDR3 is 16 residues. Germline CDR1 reads SNHLY; CDR2 reads FYNNEI. Use of 60 Vbeta and 13 Jbeta primers characterized the PCR. Libraries were prepared by immunoSEQ multiplex PCR; TCRdb keeps only in-frame clonotypes and omits some of them. This sample has some 140,000 clones; about 66% occur once, and the top ten carry under 2%. With regard to this clone: Antigen unknown.

The sample taken for sequencing was PBMCs. The source of this sequence is a human donor in good health. This chain connects TRBV2 to TRBJ1-1; maybe TRBD1 (6 bases). The CDR3 nucleotides are TGTGCCAGCCTCGAGGGGGGGAGCGGGATGAACACTGAAGCTTTCTTT. It translates to CASLEGGSGMNTEAFF.